This T cell receptor (beta chain) was captured in a study of cytomegalovirus exposure and HLA in healthy donors. Background on the study: The use of the same platform for the approximately 130 validation repertoires and the roughly 730 first-cohort repertoires was reported by a later analysis. Study results and limitations: Confirmation was obtained in vitro that a few CMV-associated chains are specific for CMV antigens. There were some public TCRs occurring in many donors, but most TCR sequences were rare. The study designated 164 TCR beta chains cytomegalovirus-associated.

This clone was detected only once. Its antigen remains unknown. The protocol was immunoSEQ multiplex PCR, while the TCRdb copy is restricted to in-frame clones and leaves out a portion. The sample has 100,000 to 150,000 clones; approximately 92% are singletons. Germline assignment: CDR1 MDHEN and CDR2 SYDVKM. Trimming left V 4 bases short and J 7 bases short, with 16 bases between. The CDR3 totals 15 residues. The sequencing sample was made of PBMCs. V gene TRBV28 combines with J gene TRBJ1-4; TRBD1 is a possible D gene (6 bases). This clonotype was obtained from a young woman in good health and CMV-seronegative. The CDR3 coding sequence is TGTGCCAGCAGTTCCCCGCAGGGGACGACTGAAAAACTGTTTTTT. Protein: CASSSPQGTTEKLFF. Variable domain in full (rest from reference TRBV28 and TRBJ1-4): DVKVTQSSRYLVKRTGEKVFLECVQDMDHENMFWYRQDPGLGLRLIYFSYDVKMKEKGDIPEGYSVSREKKERFSLILESASTNQTSMYLCASSSPQGTTEKLFFGSGTQLSVL.